Listed below are T cell receptor beta chains from one sample, sequenced in a study of T-cell memory formation after mild COVID-19. TCRdb itself ran the 5' RACE reads through MiXCR, one entry per CDR3 protein. The sample records around 510,000 distinct CDR3 sequences, about 20% being singletons. Sequencing was done on a sample of PBMCs or a T cell subset sorted from them (not recorded which). Source of these receptors: an adult woman who had mild COVID-19 (a few samples of this study predate the infection). Cell type and time point are not known. The CDR3 runs from the conserved cysteine through the conserved F or W. Each record gives: clone size, D gene, J gene, V gene, CDR3 DNA, CDR3 protein. A D gene is named only where the DNA matches it firmly. Only part of the rows carry a size: once, few, many, or a class if the clone is expanded.

NA NA TRBJ2-4 TRBV6-5 TGTGCCAGCAGTTACGGGGCGGCTGTAGCCAAAAACATTCAGTACTTC CASSYGAAVAKNIQYF
few TRBD1 TRBJ2-2 TRBV4-1 TGCGCCAGCAGCCAAGAACATACAGGGGGCCGTTCGAACACCGGGGAGCTGTTTTTT CASSQEHTGGRSNTGELFF
NA NA TRBJ2-1 TRBV29-1 TGCAGCGTTGCAGAAACCAATGAGCAGTTCTTC CSVAETNEQFF
few NA TRBJ1-2 TRBV4-3 TGCGCCAGCAGCCAACTCAGGGATGGCTATGGCTACACCTTC CASSQLRDGYGYTF
few TRBD1 TRBJ1-3 TRBV7-3 TGTGCCAGCAGCTCCGGGACAGGCCTATATTTT CASSSGTGLYF
NA TRBD2 TRBJ2-1 TRBV6-5 TGTGCCAGCAGTCCCTTAGCGGGAGCTGAGCAGTTCTTC CASSPLAGAEQFF
NA NA TRBJ2-2 TRBV7-3 TGTGCCAGCAGCTTGACTTACAGGGCCCACACCGGGGAGCTGTTTTTT CASSLTYRAHTGELFF
few TRBD2 TRBJ2-7 TRBV7-8 TGTGCCAGCAGCTTAGGGCTAGCGGGAGGCTTCGAGCAGTACTTC CASSLGLAGGFEQYF
few NA TRBJ2-1 TRBV18 TGTGCCAGCTCAGGGTCGAGCCCGGATGAGCAGTTCTTC CASSGSSPDEQFF
few TRBD1 TRBJ2-7 TRBV20-1 TGCAGTGCTAGAATCCCCCGGGACAGGGGTTACGAGCAGTACTTC CSARIPRDRGYEQYF
NA TRBD2 TRBJ2-2 TRBV27 TGTGCCAGCAGTTCCTGGGGGGGAGGCACCGGGGAGCTGTTTTTT CASSSWGGGTGELFF
NA TRBD2 TRBJ2-1 TRBV5-1 TGCGCCAGCAGCTTGAGGTCTAGCGGGAGGGGTAATGAGCAGTTCTTC CASSLRSSGRGNEQFF
NA NA TRBJ1-2 TRBV9 TGTGCCAGCAGCGTAGGGCCAGGAGGGGACTATGGCTACACCTTC CASSVGPGGDYGYTF
NA TRBD1 TRBJ1-2 TRBV27 TGTGCCAGCAGTCTCCGGGACAGTAACTATGGCTACACCTTC CASSLRDSNYGYTF
NA NA TRBJ1-6 TRBV7-6 TGTGCCAGCAGCTTAGAGTTCCCCAGCTCCTATAATTCACCCCTCCACTTT CASSLEFPSSYNSPLHF